This TCR beta chain is drawn from a study of OX40 agonist ivuxolimab in advanced cancers. About the study: Three patients showed partial responses: one hepatocellular carcinoma and two cutaneous melanoma cases.

The cohort excluded patients with autoimmune disease history or systemic immunosuppression. V was clipped by 7 bases and J by 2 bases; unmatched bases: 4. Germline V gene data show CDR1 as ENHRY and CDR2 as SYGVKD. The length of the CDR3 is 14 residues. Concerning this clone: Antigen: not known.

The protocol was immunoSEQ multiplex PCR, while the TCRdb copy is restricted to in-frame clones and leaves out a portion. This table holds 65,000 to 80,000 clones, 86% found once. Findings and limits, study-wide: Nonresponders, in some cases, also had low normalized T-cell clonal expansion. On average, a greater number of expanded clones characterised CD8+ T cells relative to CD4+.

This sequence was found in an adult with an advanced solid tumor such as melanoma, head and neck, liver or kidney cancer. The chain uses TRBV10-3 and TRBJ2-3; 9 bases match TRBD2. This sample comprised CD4+ or CD8+ T cells sorted from blood, obtained in a trial of the OX40 agonist ivuxolimab. CDR3 coding DNA: TGTGCCATCAAGGTAGCGGGAGCCACAGATACGCAGTATTTT. Amino acids: CAIKVAGATDTQYF.